This T cell receptor beta chain was identified during a study of T cells expressing NK-cell markers. Study details: In sorted CD3+CD56+NKG2C+, CD3+CD56+NKG2C- and CD3+CD56-NKG2C+ T cells, TCR beta repertoires were obtained. Study results and caveats: Unclear, still, was the HCMV specificity of the expanded NKG2C+ T cell clones. A handful of donors showed these clonotypes also leading the CD3+CD56-NKG2C+ fraction.

With regard to this clonotype: Antigen: not known.

TCRdb reprocessed the 5' RACE reads, keeping one entry per CDR3 protein, no DNA. The sample features roughly 390,000 distinct CDR3 sequences, with under 6.5% in its top ten. This CDR3 spans 14 amino acids. Per the germline V gene, CDR1 is SSHAT and CDR2 is FNYEAQ (reference sequence). Sequencing was performed on blood T cells: a sorted CD56 or NKG2C T cell subset, CD4+ or CD8+ T cells, or bulk PBMC T cells (not recorded which). The chain has TRBV7-7 and TRBJ2-1; TCRdb reports TRBD1, a call that lacks DNA to check it against. The TCR sequence derives from a man aged 18 to 69 in good health. CDR3 region: CASSLADRPNEQFF.